The present entry profiles one T cell receptor beta chain with its context. The CDR3 loop spans 18 amino acids. With 1 base clipped from V and 3 bases from J, the junction kept 11 bases outside the gene matches. Germline V gene sequence: CDR1 MNHEY, CDR2 SVGEGT. This sample was included in a study of blood T cell repertoires in COVID-19. Study context: From the United States, Italy and Spain came samples of acute and convalescent COVID-19. Nucleic acid was either cDNA or gDNA, and it came from T cells, B-cell-depleted T cells, or PBMCs.

Authors' data handling: For nucleated cells, counts were estimated from reference gene primer amplification. Profiling relied on immunoSEQ multiplex PCR, and the TCRdb table lists in-frame clones only, not all of them. The V and J calls and clone size are taken from that table; D and trimming were inferred from the DNA. Of approximately 15,000 clones listed, approximately 90% are singletons. The clonotype was recovered from a man between 45 and 60 years old with active COVID-19. The sequenced sample was peripheral blood. V is TRBV6-2 or TRBV6-3 and J is TRBJ2-3; 9 bases align to TRBD1. The CDR3 nucleotides are TGTGCCAGCAGTTACTTCCCCCTCTCGACAGGGGGAACAGATACGCAGTATTTT. Protein product: CASSYFPLSTGGTDTQYF.